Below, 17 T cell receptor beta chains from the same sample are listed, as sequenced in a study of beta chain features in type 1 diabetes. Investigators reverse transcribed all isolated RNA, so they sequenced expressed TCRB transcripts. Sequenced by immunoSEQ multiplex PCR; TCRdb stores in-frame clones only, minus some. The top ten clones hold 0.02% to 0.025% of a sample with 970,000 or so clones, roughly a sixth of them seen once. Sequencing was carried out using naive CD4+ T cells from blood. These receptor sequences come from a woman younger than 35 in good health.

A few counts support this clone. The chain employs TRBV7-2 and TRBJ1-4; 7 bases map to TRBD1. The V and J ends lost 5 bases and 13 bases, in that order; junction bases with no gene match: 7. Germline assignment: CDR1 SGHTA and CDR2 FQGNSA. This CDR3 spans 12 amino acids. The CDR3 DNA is TGTGCCAGCAGCGCGAGACAGGGAAGACTGTTTTTT. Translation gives CASSARQGRLFF.

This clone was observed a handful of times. The CDR3 loop is CASSPLYHNQGANVLTF. CDR3 DNA: TGTGCCAGCTCACCACTATACCATAACCAAGGGGCCAACGTCCTGACTTTC. This rearrangement joins TRBV18 to TRBJ2-6; D not resolved. V was trimmed by 1 base and J by 4 bases, leaving 14 bases between them. Germline V gene sequence: CDR1 KGHSH, CDR2 LQKENI. The CDR3 loop spans 17 amino acids. The full variable domain, with the rest looked up from reference TRBV18 and TRBJ2-6, is NAGVMQNPRHLVRRRGQEARLRCSPMKGHSHVYWYRQLPEEGLKFMVYLQKENIIDESGMPKERFSAEFPKEGPSILRIQQVVRGDSAAYFCASSPLYHNQGANVLTFGAGSRLTVL.

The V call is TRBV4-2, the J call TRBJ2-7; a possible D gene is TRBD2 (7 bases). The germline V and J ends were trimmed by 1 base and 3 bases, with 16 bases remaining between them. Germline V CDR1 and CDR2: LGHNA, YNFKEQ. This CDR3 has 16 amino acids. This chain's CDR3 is CASSQGTRDTFYEQYF. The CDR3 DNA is TGTGCCAGCAGCCAAGGGACTAGGGACACCTTCTACGAGCAGTACTTC.

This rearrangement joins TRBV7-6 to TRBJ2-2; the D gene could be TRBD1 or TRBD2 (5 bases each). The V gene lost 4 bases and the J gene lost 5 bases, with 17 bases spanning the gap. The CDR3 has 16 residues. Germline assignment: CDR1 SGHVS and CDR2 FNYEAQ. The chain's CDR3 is CASSSRERLNTGELFF. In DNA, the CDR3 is TGTGCCAGCAGCTCCAGGGAGCGGCTGAATACCGGGGAGCTGTTTTTT.

DNA of the CDR3: TGTGCCAGCAGCATCGACAGGACCCATGGCTACACCTTC. As protein: CASSIDRTHGYTF. The chain is built from TRBV7-2 and TRBJ1-2, with D perhaps matching TRBD1 (6 bases). The length of the CDR3 is 13 residues. Deletions cut 5 bases from V and 6 bases from J, with 13 bases between. Germline V CDR1 and CDR2: SGHTA, FQGNSA.

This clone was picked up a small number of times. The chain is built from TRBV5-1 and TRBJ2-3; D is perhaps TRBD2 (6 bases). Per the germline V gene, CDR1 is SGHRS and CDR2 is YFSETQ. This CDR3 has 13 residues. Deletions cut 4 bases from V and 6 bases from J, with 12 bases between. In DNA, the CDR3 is TGCGCCAGCAGCCCACTAGCAGACGATACGCAGTATTTT. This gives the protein CASSPLADDTQYF.

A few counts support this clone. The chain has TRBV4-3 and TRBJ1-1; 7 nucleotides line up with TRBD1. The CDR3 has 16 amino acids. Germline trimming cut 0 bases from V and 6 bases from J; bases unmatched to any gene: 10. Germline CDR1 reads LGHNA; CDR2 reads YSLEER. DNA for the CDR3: TGCGCCAGCAGCCAAGATCTGACAGGGTCTTTTCCTGAAGCTTTCTTT. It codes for CASSQDLTGSFPEAFF.

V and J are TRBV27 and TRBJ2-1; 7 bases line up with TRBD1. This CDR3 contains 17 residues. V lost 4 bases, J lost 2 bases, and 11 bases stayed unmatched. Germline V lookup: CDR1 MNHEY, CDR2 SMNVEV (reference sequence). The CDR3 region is CASSSFRQGGTYNEQFF. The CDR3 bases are TGTGCCAGCAGTTCCTTCCGACAGGGTGGCACCTACAATGAGCAGTTCTTC.

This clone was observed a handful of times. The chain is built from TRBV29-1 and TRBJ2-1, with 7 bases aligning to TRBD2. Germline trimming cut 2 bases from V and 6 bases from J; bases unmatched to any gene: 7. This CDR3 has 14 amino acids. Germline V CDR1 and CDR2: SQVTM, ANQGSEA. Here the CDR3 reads CSVERRLAPNEQFF. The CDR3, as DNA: TGCAGCGTTGAAAGGCGACTAGCTCCCAATGAGCAGTTCTTC.

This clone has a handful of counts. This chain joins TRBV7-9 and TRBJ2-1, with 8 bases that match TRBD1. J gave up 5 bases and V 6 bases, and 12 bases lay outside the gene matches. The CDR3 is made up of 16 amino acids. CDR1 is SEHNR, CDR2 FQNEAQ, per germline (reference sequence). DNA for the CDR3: TGTGCCAGCAGTCGAGTACCGGGACAGGAGAACAATGAGCAGTTCTTC. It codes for CASSRVPGQENNEQFF. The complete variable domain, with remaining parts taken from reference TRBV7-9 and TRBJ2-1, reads DTGVSQNPRHKITKRGQNVTFRCDPISEHNRLYWYRQTLGQGPEFLTYFQNEAQLEKSRLLSDRFSAERPKGSFSTLEIQRTEQGDSAMYLCASSRVPGQENNEQFFGPGTRLTVL.

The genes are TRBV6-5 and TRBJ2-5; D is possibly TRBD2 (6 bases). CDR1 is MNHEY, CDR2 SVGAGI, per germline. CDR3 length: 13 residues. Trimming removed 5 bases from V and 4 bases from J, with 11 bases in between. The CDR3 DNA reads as TGTGCCAGCAGTCGGGAGATAAGAGAGACCCAGTACTTC. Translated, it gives CASSREIRETQYF.

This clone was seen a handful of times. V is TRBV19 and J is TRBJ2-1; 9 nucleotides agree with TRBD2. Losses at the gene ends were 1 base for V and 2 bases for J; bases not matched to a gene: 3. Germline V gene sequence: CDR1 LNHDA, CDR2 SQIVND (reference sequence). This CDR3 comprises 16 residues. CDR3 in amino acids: CASSIGGGRAYNEQFF. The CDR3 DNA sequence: TGTGCCAGTAGTATAGGAGGCGGGAGGGCCTACAATGAGCAGTTCTTC.

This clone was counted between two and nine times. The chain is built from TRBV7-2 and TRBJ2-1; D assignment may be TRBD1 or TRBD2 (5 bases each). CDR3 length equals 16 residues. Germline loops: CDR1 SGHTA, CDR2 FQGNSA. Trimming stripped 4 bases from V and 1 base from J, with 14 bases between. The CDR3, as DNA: TGTGCCAGCAGCTCCCTAGCCGCAGGGTCCTACAATGAGCAGTTCTTC. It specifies CASSSLAAGSYNEQFF.

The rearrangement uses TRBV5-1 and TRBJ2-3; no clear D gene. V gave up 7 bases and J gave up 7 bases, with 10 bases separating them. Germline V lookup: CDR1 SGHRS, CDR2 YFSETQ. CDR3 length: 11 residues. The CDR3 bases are TGCGCCAGCGGAAGTCAGTATACGCAGTATTTT. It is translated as CASGSQYTQYF.

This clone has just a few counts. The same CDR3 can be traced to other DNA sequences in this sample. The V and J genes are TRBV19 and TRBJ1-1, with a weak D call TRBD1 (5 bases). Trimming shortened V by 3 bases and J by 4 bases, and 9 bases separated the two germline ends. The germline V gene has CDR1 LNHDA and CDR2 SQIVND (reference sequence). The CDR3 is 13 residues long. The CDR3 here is CASSIQGITEAFF. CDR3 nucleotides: TGTGCCAGTAGTATCCAGGGTATCACTGAAGCTTTCTTT.

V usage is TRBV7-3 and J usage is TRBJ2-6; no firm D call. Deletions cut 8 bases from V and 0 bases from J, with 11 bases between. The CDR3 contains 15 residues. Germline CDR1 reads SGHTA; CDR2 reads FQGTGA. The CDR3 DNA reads TGTGCCAGCGGTAGCAGAAACTCTGGGGCCAACGTCCTGACTTTC. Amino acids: CASGSRNSGANVLTF.

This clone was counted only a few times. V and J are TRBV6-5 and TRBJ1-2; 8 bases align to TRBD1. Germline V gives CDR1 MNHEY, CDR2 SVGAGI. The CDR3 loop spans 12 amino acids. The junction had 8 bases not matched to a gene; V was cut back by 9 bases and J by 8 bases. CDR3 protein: CASHGQGWGYTF. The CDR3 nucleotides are TGTGCCAGTCATGGACAGGGTTGGGGCTACACCTTC.